This T cell receptor beta chain was obtained from a study of cytomegalovirus exposure and HLA in healthy donors (dated by TCRdb to about 2017). With respect to the entire study: An earlier analysis of some 600 of the donors reported about 260 Gb of sequence data and 95 million to 120 million unique TCR beta sequences obtained from approximately 180 million T cells. Roughly 290 gigabases of sequencing data and around 90 million unique TCR sequences made up an early release that covered about 640 HLA-typed donors. Of the approximately 400 genotyped donors, 65% to 90% fell in the genetic ancestry cluster associated with self-reported Caucasian donors. The aim of the study was to test whether cataloging public T cell receptors could identify signatures of past pathogen exposure. The study profiled the T cell repertoires of some 610 subjects by immunosequencing and related them to cytomegalovirus serostatus. In addition to the first cohort of 500 to 850 subjects, a separate validation cohort of 120 different subjects was used. High-throughput TCR immunosequencing, statistical association of individual TCRs with disease status, and machine learning were combined to predict cytomegalovirus infection status. A later analysis re-analyzed previously published TCR beta repertoires from 550 to 700 donors and added high-resolution HLA genotyping to study TCR occurrence patterns. Rather than drawing on any new phenotypic data, the later analysis identified candidate immune exposures from TCR beta sequences and the way those sequences occurred across donors. An earlier analysis of 587 of the donors used high-throughput TCR beta sequencing to judge whether each TCR beta V gene segment behaved as functional or pseudogenic. Donor age, sex, ethnicity and CMV serostatus were compiled alongside the repertoire data. A later genetic analysis used genome-wide SNP genotypes for about 65% of the 666 donors, treating that subset as a discovery cohort. Every discovery cohort repertoire had been produced on one sequencing platform. HLA typing included class I and class II loci at four-digit resolution. Typing coverage varied by locus: roughly 629-640 donors for A, B, C, DRB1 and DQB1; around 560 for DQA1; 606 for DPA1; approximately 450 for DPB1. A handful of DR-DQ haplotypes were handled as single units for association and clustering because linkage in the cohort was strong. On average, around 230,000 unique TCR beta nucleotide sequences were sequenced per donor among fewer than 500 genotyped donors of the cohort, with 15% to 20% of those sequences being non-productive.

The protocol used for the library was the immunoSEQ multiplex PCR assay. The multiplex PCR relied on a mix of 60 forward primers for TCR Vbeta segments and 13 reverse primers for TCR Jbeta segments. A multiplex PCR assay on genomic DNA amplified the CDR3 region of rearranged TCR beta genes. The amplified TCR beta libraries were sequenced on the Illumina HiSeq System as 87-base-pair reads. Processing in the source paper ran as follows. Across the 500 to 750 repertoires, a later analysis counted roughly 84 million unique TCR beta chains, roughly 11 million of which were shared by at least two donors. Raw reads were error-corrected and collapsed into unique sequences by a nearest-neighbor algorithm in which closely related sequences were merged to remove PCR and sequencing errors. V, D and J gene segments were assigned by aligning CDR3 sequences to IMGT reference sequences. For a sequence to be retained, a match of at least six nucleotides to both a V gene segment and a J gene segment was required. A rearrangement counted as productive if the CDR3 had no stop codons and remained in frame with V and J, and every other rearrangement counted as non-productive. Following IMGT convention, CDR3 was defined as the stretch from the second conserved V-encoded cysteine to the conserved J-encoded phenylalanine. The earlier analysis of a few hundred of the donors excluded sequences that lacked an unambiguous match to a single V gene segment. In an earlier analysis of almost 600 of the donors, a V segment was called functional when productive rearrangements were above 56.7%, and segregating when the standard deviation between donors exceeded 5%. A statistical classification framework was built for diagnosing cytomegalovirus status from the catalog of TCR beta chain sequences. In a later analysis, TCR nucleotide sequences were compared against IMGT/GENE-DB human TR gene sequences so that V and J genes could be assigned. The TCRdist pipeline was used in a later analysis to assign CDR3 sequences and most-parsimonious VDJ recombination scenarios. In a later analysis, each TCR beta chain was defined by its CDR3 amino acid sequence together with its V-gene family, and reads without a unique V-gene family were excluded. To address suspected cross-contamination and a sequencing artifact, a later analysis removed a few hundred highly shared, low-generation-probability nucleotide sequences. In a later analysis, a clonal expansion index was calculated for each public chain from normalized within-repertoire ranks of inferred template counts. Generation probabilities in a later analysis came from a VDJ recombination model fitted to out-of-frame rearrangements, and those results were checked against IGoR. In a later analysis, TCR-TCR, TCR-HLA and TCR-CMV co-occurrence was scored with hypergeometric tests, and a repertoire-size bias correction was applied to TCR pairs. A later analysis estimated false discovery rates by permuting HLA or CMV assignments 20 times. In a later analysis, co-occurring TCRs were grouped with DBSCAN, and TCRdist sequence similarity was added when clustering was performed within HLA-allele-positive subsets. For co-occurrence clustering, repertoires with fewer than 30,000 or more than 120,000 public chains were excluded, along with four to six repertoires with anomalous nucleotide sharing. Drawn from immuneACCESS, this table holds only the in-frame rearrangements with V and J called that TCRdb kept. Clones are partly lost; checked studies trace under half to an unresolved V gene and leave the rest unexplained. V and J calls and clone size are copied from that table; D and trimming were computed from the DNA. The table for this sample lists approximately 160,000 clones; about 73% of them were counted only once. The top ten constitute over 10% of the sample.

What the work shows at the level of the full study, not this receptor alone: Because counts were too low, roughly 16 rarely observed V segments, including chromosome 9 orphons, were left out of the earlier analysis of about 620 of the donors. According to a later analysis, most CMV-associated TCR beta chains appeared to be HLA-restricted, and the HLA associations seemed to be driven largely by CMV exposure. Correlated functional status among segregating V segments might reflect linkage disequilibrium, but an unknown experimental factor could not be ruled out. In the study, around 150 TCR beta chains were listed as associated with cytomegalovirus. The 87-base-pair reads could not distinguish some IMGT-functional V segments, including TRBV6-2 and TRBV6-3, so those segments were excluded. Sequencing depth was assumed to be roughly uniform across donors in the presence/absence analyses, though that assumption may not hold. Cytomegalovirus status was reported to be diagnosed by the classifier with high specificity and sensitivity in both the original and validation cohorts. This cohort had only TCR beta chains sequenced, and the lack of alpha or paired-chain data limited which features could be detected. The authors suggested that the approach could potentially be generalized to other disease states and immunological phenotypes. In a later analysis, several top co-occurrence clusters were reported to appear linked to parvovirus B19, influenza, CMV and Epstein-Barr virus. The sequencing pipeline was judged likely to have produced a cluster of highly shared sequence variants as a technical artifact. V-gene and J-gene trimming of TCR beta chains was associated with a missense DCLRE1C variant in a later genetic analysis, and the association was replicated in an independent cohort. In a later analysis, HLA-associated TCR beta chains showed more clonal expansion and lower generation probabilities than non-associated chains that were equally common. Assigning TCR associations to individual alleles was difficult when HLA alleles, especially DR and DQ, strongly co-occurred. Compared with the approximately 670-donor mean, donors in an Asian-associated ancestry cluster had fewer N-insertions in productive TCRs, according to a later genetic analysis. In an earlier analysis of roughly 500 of the donors, most TCR beta V segments appeared in productive rearrangements about 90% or about 30% of the time, broadly matching IMGT annotations. In a later analysis, the rate of TCR association differed among HLA loci, with DRB1 alleles having the most associated TCRs and HLA-C alleles having the fewest. A few of the identified cytomegalovirus-associated TCR beta chains were confirmed in vitro to be specific for cytomegalovirus antigens. For the cohort, immune exposure information was limited to CMV serostatus. HLA typing was unavailable for some donors at each locus, so association tests used only the typed subset. At a false discovery rate of 0.05, a later analysis linked roughly 17,000 TCR beta sequences to specific HLA alleles. Most TCR sequences were seen in very few donors, while some public TCRs were found in many individuals. A further reported finding was that TCR beta sequences accurately predicted the HLA-A and HLA-B alleles for most subjects in the first cohort.

The germline V end is reduced by 2 bases and the J end by 1 base; junction bases left unmatched: 0. Taken from cysteine to phenylalanine, the CDR3 has 14 residues. Kept here is only the CDR3 DNA, which spans 42 bases and is read in frame from base 1. Per the germline V gene, KGHSH is the CDR1 and LQKENI is the CDR2. In total, fewer than 750 healthy bone marrow donors made up the cohort. Cohort members were all nominally healthy when sampled, although unrecorded immune exposures were likely present. The donor was CMV seropositive and belonged to the group of 250 to 300 seropositive cohort members. A peripheral blood sample was collected from each donor, and TCR beta sequencing was performed on peripheral blood mononuclear cells. The Qiagen DNeasy Blood Extraction Kit was used to extract genomic DNA from the blood cell samples. On this clone itself: Its antigen is not yet known. No base-level quality is on record; no much larger clone is a single base apart.

The rearranged segments are TRBV18 and TRBJ2-3; 7 bases in the middle match TRBD2. The sample comprised PBMCs. The source is a woman aged 45-65 years in good health and CMV-seropositive. The nucleotide sequence is given as TGTGCCAGCTCACCAGGGGGGGGCACAGATACGCAGTATTTT. It translates as CASSPGGGTDTQYF.